The rows below give T cell receptor beta chains drawn from one sample of a study of beta chain features in type 1 diabetes. Only in-frame clones appear in the TCRdb table, and some are missing; sequencing was by immunoSEQ multiplex PCR. The sample has about 280,000 clones; approximately 15% are singletons. The source material was naive CD4+ T cells from blood. The receptors shown here come from a man aged 18 to 30 with type 1 diabetes. Each CDR3 is given with its conserved first and last residue. D genes are given only for firm matches. Rows give clone size only sometimes, using once, few, many, or a class for an expanded clone.

TRBJ1-5,TRBV9,.,.,CASSVEPINQPQHF,TGTGCCAGCAGCGTAGAGCCGATCAATCAGCCCCAGCATTTT
TRBJ2-5,TRBV2,TRBD2,.,CASSERGGQETQYF,TGTGCCAGCAGTGAACGGGGGGGCCAAGAGACCCAGTACTTC
TRBJ1-2,TRBV20-1,.,.,CSAGQIYGYTF,TGCAGTGCCGGACAGATCTATGGCTACACCTTC
TRBJ2-5,TRBV30,.,few,CAFNTASVGTQYF,TGTGCCTTTAACACGGCTAGCGTGGGGACCCAGTACTTC
TRBJ1-2,TRBV28,.,few,CASRRQSVYGYTF,TGTGCCAGCAGGCGACAGTCCGTCTATGGCTACACCTTC
TRBJ1-4,TRBV15,.,.,CATSRDRGGVYEKLFF,TGTGCCACCAGCAGAGATCGAGGGGGAGTTTATGAAAAACTGTTTTTT
TRBJ2-5,TRBV5-1,.,.,CASSLSGGKETQYF,TGCGCCAGCAGCTTGAGCGGCGGAAAAGAGACCCAGTACTTC
TRBJ1-5,TRBV19,TRBD1,.,CASSSRGQGIQPQHF,TGTGCCAGTAGTTCCAGAGGACAGGGGATTCAGCCCCAGCATTTT
TRBJ2-1,TRBV29-1,.,many,CSTRFYNEQFF,TGCAGCACCAGGTTCTACAATGAGCAGTTCTTC
TRBJ2-1,TRBV4-3,.,.,CASSHVGGAAAFQGEQFF,TGCGCCAGCAGCCACGTAGGGGGGGCTGCCGCGTTTCAGGGTGAGCAGTTCTTC
TRBJ2-1,TRBV7-2,TRBD1,.,CASSPGGTGVNEQFF,TGTGCCAGCAGCCCGGGGGGGACAGGGGTTAATGAGCAGTTCTTC
TRBJ2-1,TRBV11-2,TRBD2,.,CASSPLAGGYNEQFF,TGTGCCAGCAGTCCTCTAGCGGGGGGGTACAATGAGCAGTTCTTC
TRBJ2-5,TRBV18,.,.,CASSPPRAGSPQETQYF,TGTGCCAGCTCACCACCGAGGGCGGGGAGCCCCCAAGAGACCCAGTACTTC
TRBJ1-1,TRBV27,.,.,CASSFGRGRREAFF,TGTGCCAGCAGTTTCGGCAGGGGTCGCCGTGAAGCTTTCTTT
TRBJ1-5,TRBV30,.,few,CAWSVGADSNQPQHF,TGTGCCTGGAGTGTAGGGGCAGATAGCAATCAGCCCCAGCATTTT
TRBJ2-1,TRBV28,.,few,CASSGDGGPYNEQFF,TGTGCCAGCAGTGGCGACGGGGGTCCCTACAATGAGCAGTTCTTC
TRBJ2-2,TRBV27,TRBD1,few,CASSYQGANTGELFF,TGTGCCAGCAGTTATCAGGGGGCGAACACCGGGGAGCTGTTTTTT
TRBJ2-5,TRBV6-4,TRBD2,.,CASRHPGLASKTQYF,TGTGCCAGCAGACACCCGGGACTAGCGTCGAAGACCCAGTACTTC
TRBJ2-7,TRBV18,.,few,CASSEDTGSYEQYF,TGTGCCAGCTCCGAGGACACAGGGAGTTACGAGCAGTACTTC
TRBJ2-3,TRBV10-2,TRBD2,few,CASRDSGRGGTDTQYF,TGCGCCAGCAGGGATAGCGGGAGAGGAGGCACAGATACGCAGTATTTT
TRBJ2-5,TRBV5-1,.,.,CASSLDGGGAETQYF,TGCGCCAGCAGCTTGGATGGAGGGGGCGCGGAGACCCAGTACTTC
TRBJ2-5,TRBV11-2,.,.,CASSSGLVQETQYF,TGTGCCAGCAGCTCCGGGTTGGTGCAGGAGACCCAGTACTTC
TRBJ1-4,TRBV23-1,TRBD1,few,CASSLGQPTNEKLFF,TGCGCCAGCAGCCTGGGACAGCCAACTAATGAAAAACTGTTTTTT
TRBJ2-7,TRBV19,.,.,CASSQPGHLLGEQYF,TGTGCCAGTAGCCAACCGGGACACCTCCTAGGCGAGCAGTACTTC
TRBJ1-2,TRBV11-2,TRBD1,few,CASTRDRDGGYTF,TGTGCCAGCACCCGGGACAGGGATGGTGGCTACACCTTC
TRBJ2-1,TRBV18,.,.,CASSPPGTDGFYNEQFF,TGTGCCAGCTCACCGCCAGGAACCGACGGATTCTACAATGAGCAGTTCTTC
TRBJ1-2,TRBV7-2,.,.,CASTSLLGGYYGYTF,TGTGCCAGCACCTCTCTTTTAGGAGGTTACTATGGCTACACCTTC
TRBJ2-4,TRBV28,.,.,CASSHYSGSGAKNIQYF,TGTGCCAGCAGCCATTACTCGGGGAGTGGAGCCAAAAACATTCAGTACTTC
TRBJ2-7,TRBV14,TRBD1,few,CASSPRTGGAQQYF,TGTGCCAGCAGCCCTCGGACAGGGGGCGCTCAGCAGTACTTC
TRBJ2-7,TRBV13,.,few,CASSARWNYEQYF,TGTGCCAGCAGCGCCAGGTGGAACTACGAGCAGTACTTC
TRBJ1-2,TRBV7-2,TRBD1,few,CASSLAWDRLKSGYTF,TGTGCCAGCAGCTTAGCATGGGACAGGCTTAAGAGCGGCTACACCTTC
TRBJ1-1,TRBV5-1,TRBD1,few,CASSVGGQGLTEAFF,TGCGCCAGCAGCGTAGGCGGACAGGGGCTCACTGAAGCTTTCTTT
TRBJ1-6,TRBV29-1,TRBD1,.,CSVVEGAGSPLHF,TGCAGCGTTGTAGAGGGGGCCGGGTCACCCCTCCACTTT
TRBJ2-1,TRBV30,TRBD1,few,CAWSGQVPDEQFF,TGTGCCTGGTCGGGACAGGTACCCGATGAGCAGTTCTTC
TRBJ2-2,TRBV7-6,.,.,CASSLAGGNTGELFF,TGTGCCAGCAGCTTAGCGGGGGGAAACACCGGGGAGCTGTTTTTT
TRBJ2-3,TRBV11-2,TRBD1,few,CASSARDRGDTQYF,TGTGCCAGCAGCGCCCGGGACAGGGGAGATACGCAGTATTTT
TRBJ1-5,TRBV7-8,.,few,CASSLWSGSNQPQHF,TGTGCCAGCAGCTTATGGTCAGGGAGCAATCAGCCCCAGCATTTT
TRBJ2-2,TRBV4-3,.,.,CASSQDSDRRLTGELFF,TGCGCCAGCAGCCAAGATAGTGACAGGAGACTCACCGGGGAGCTGTTTTTT
TRBJ2-2,TRBV7-7,.,few,CASSLVSAGNTGELFF,TGTGCCAGCAGCTTAGTCTCGGCGGGGAACACCGGGGAGCTGTTTTTT
TRBJ2-1,TRBV29-1,.,.,CSVALRGNEQFF,TGCAGCGTTGCGTTGCGCGGCAATGAGCAGTTCTTC